The 27 T cell receptor beta chains reported below all come from one sample, sequenced in a study of CD8+CD57+ T cells in acquired aplastic anemia. The sequenced patients had an expansion of CD8+CD57+ cells seen by flow cytometry. Genomic DNA was employed as the template in profiling TCR beta VDJ and CDR3. TCRdb fed the reads into MiXCR, producing one record per CDR3 protein. The sample lists about 200,000 distinct CDR3 sequences, 65% seen once, with about three fifths in the top ten. Sequencing used sorted CD4+, CD8+, or CD8+CD57+ T cells (not recorded which) from PBMCs. Source of these receptors: a human donor with aplastic anemia.

This clonotype was counted a few times. The rearrangement joins TRBV24-1 to TRBJ2-7; TRBD1 agrees at 7 bases. The ends lost 6 bases at V and 9 bases at J; junction bases unmatched: 13. From germline, CDR1 is KGHDR and CDR2 SFDVKD. There are 14 residues in the CDR3. CDR3 region: CATSSPTGLGGQYF. The CDR3 nucleotides are TGTGCCACCAGTTCTCCGACAGGGTTGGGTGGGCAGTACTTC.

V and J are TRBV10-1 and TRBJ2-3; possibly TRBD1 for D (5 bases). Germline V lookup: CDR1 WNHNN, CDR2 SYGVQD (reference sequence). The germline V and J ends were trimmed by 0 bases and 3 bases, with 10 bases remaining between them. The CDR3 covers 15 residues. The CDR3 nucleotides are TGCGCCAGCAGTGAGTCCGGACAAGCTACAGATACGCAGTATTTT. Amino acids: CASSESGQATDTQYF.

The CDR3 bases are TGTGCCAGCAGCTTATCCTCGGGGGGCGGCTCCTCCTACGAGCAGTACTTC. As protein: CASSLSSGGGSSYEQYF. This chain joins TRBV7-9 and TRBJ2-7; perhaps TRBD2 as D (7 bases). The CDR3 is made up of 17 amino acids. V was pared by 2 bases and J by 0 bases, with 17 bases between. CDR1 SEHNR and CDR2 FQNEAQ come from the germline V gene (reference sequence).

The gene calls are TRBV7-8 and TRBJ2-1, with 8 bases fitting TRBD1. After removal of 5 bases from V and 5 bases from J, the junction contained 8 bases not matched to a gene. Germline-derived CDR1 and CDR2 are SGHVS and FQNEAQ. The CDR3 consists of 15 residues. This chain's CDR3 is CASSPQGALNNEQFF. For the CDR3, the DNA is TGTGCCAGCAGCCCGCAGGGGGCGCTCAACAATGAGCAGTTCTTC.

This clonotype was recorded a few times. This chain joins TRBV27 and TRBJ2-3; D assignment may be TRBD1 or TRBD2 (6 bases each). The CDR3 has 16 amino acids. Per the germline V gene, CDR1 is MNHEY and CDR2 is SMNVEV (reference sequence). V shed 2 bases and J shed 2 bases, with 14 bases lying between them. The CDR3 loop reads CASSLIGGGLTDTQYF. Here the CDR3 DNA reads TGTGCCAGCAGTTTAATCGGAGGGGGACTCACAGATACGCAGTATTTT.

J is TRBJ1-1 and V is TRBV5-4, with D hard to call. Looked up from germline, CDR1 is SGHNT and CDR2 is YYREEE (reference sequence). The CDR3 loop spans 15 amino acids. The V end was cut by 2 bases, the J end by 4 bases, with 15 bases between. In nucleotides, the CDR3 is TGTGCCAGCAGCTTCCGAGCGGACTTAGCCACTGAAGCTTTCTTT. It codes for CASSFRADLATEAFF.

The genes are TRBV10-1 and TRBJ2-7; 9 bases are a match to TRBD1. The CDR3 loop spans 15 amino acids. Trimming cost V 2 bases and J 7 bases; bases outside gene matches: 9. CDR1 and CDR2 from the germline V gene are WNHNN and SYGVQD (reference sequence). CDR3 DNA: TGCGCCAGCAGTGAGGGGACAGGGAACTACAATGAGCAGTACTTC. Residues: CASSEGTGNYNEQYF.

This chain uses TRBV27 with TRBJ2-3, with D perhaps TRBD1 (6 bases). This CDR3 is 14 amino acids long. Trimming shortened V by 2 bases and J by 2 bases, and 8 bases separated the two germline ends. Germline V CDR1 and CDR2: MNHEY, SMNVEV (reference sequence). CDR3 DNA sequence: TGTGCCAGCAGTTTAGACAGGAACACAGATACGCAGTATTTT. This translates into CASSLDRNTDTQYF.

This sequence joins TRBV9 and TRBJ2-3; no definite D call. The CDR3 length is 14 residues. Looked up from germline, CDR1 is SGDLS and CDR2 is YYNGEE. V dropped 3 bases and J dropped 5 bases, with 13 bases sitting between them. The CDR3 loop is CASSGEGPVDTQYF. The CDR3 nucleotides read TGTGCCAGCAGCGGCGAAGGCCCCGTAGATACGCAGTATTTT.

The chain is built from TRBV10-3 and TRBJ1-2, with 8 positions matching TRBD1. Per the germline V gene, CDR1 is ENHRY and CDR2 is SYGVKD. The CDR3 is 13 amino acids. With V trimmed by 10 bases and J by 4 bases, 8 bases remained unmatched. The CDR3 DNA follows: TGTGCCAGTCGGGCAGGGGGCATCTATGGCTACACCTTC. It yields the protein CASRAGGIYGYTF.

The CDR3 sequence: CASSELSGLAAKETQYF. In DNA, the CDR3 is TGTGCCAGCAGTGAACTTTCCGGACTAGCGGCTAAAGAGACCCAGTACTTC. This chain joins TRBV25-1 and TRBJ2-5; 10 bases line up with TRBD2. V lost 2 bases to trimming and J lost 3 bases; unmatched junction nucleotides: 9. Germline V gene lookup returns CDR1 MGHDK and CDR2 SYGVNS. This CDR3 has 17 amino acids.

The chain couples TRBV7-9 to TRBJ1-2; TRBD1 might be the D (5 bases). The CDR3 has 14 amino acids. The germline V gene encodes CDR1 SEHNR and CDR2 FQNEAQ (reference sequence). The CDR3 DNA is TGTGCTAGCGGCTTAGTACCCCAAGGGGCTGGCTACACCTTC. Translation gives CASGLVPQGAGYTF.

The chain uses TRBV5-5 and TRBJ2-3; 8 bases match TRBD2. CDR3 length: 17 residues. CDR1 and CDR2 from the germline V gene are SGHKS and YYEKEE (reference sequence). J was trimmed by 0 bases and V by 3 bases; bases with no gene match: 9. The CDR3 here is CASSSARTSPSTDTQYF. CDR3 nucleotide sequence: TGTGCCAGCAGCTCGGCGAGGACTAGCCCTAGCACAGATACGCAGTATTTT.

J is TRBJ2-1 and V is TRBV5-8; TRBD1 might be the D (6 bases). Looked up from germline, CDR1 is SGHTS and CDR2 is YDEGEE. V was cut by 6 bases and J by 2 bases, with 15 bases left in between. This CDR3 spans 15 amino acids. The DNA for the CDR3 is TGTGCCAGCACATTTAATGGGGGCCCCTACAATGAGCAGTTCTTC. Translated, it gives CASTFNGGPYNEQFF. Supplemented by reference TRBV5-8 and TRBJ2-1, the full variable domain reads EAGVTQSPTHLIKTRGQQATLRCSPISGHTSVYWYQQALGLGLQFLLWYDEGEERNRGNFPPRFSGRQFPNYSSELNVNALELEDSALYLCASTFNGGPYNEQFFGPGTRLTVL.

The V call is TRBV7-2, the J call TRBJ1-2; D remains unclear. In germline, CDR1 is SGHTA, CDR2 FQGNSA. The CDR3 is 15 amino acids. V dropped 2 bases and J dropped 8 bases, with 18 bases sitting between them. The CDR3 protein is CASSLFGRDESGYTF. CDR3 DNA: TGTGCCAGCAGCTTATTCGGCAGAGATGAATCGGGCTACACCTTC.

CDR3 bases: TGCGCCAGCAGCCAGGGGGCTGGTTACGAGCAGTACTTC. Translating it yields CASSQGAGYEQYF. The gene calls are TRBV10-2 and TRBJ2-7; 8 bases line up with TRBD1. Germline loops: CDR1 WSHSY, CDR2 SAAADI. With 6 bases clipped from V and 4 bases from J, the junction kept 5 bases outside the gene matches. CDR3 length equals 13 residues.

This chain uses TRBV15 with TRBJ1-5, with TRBD1 as a possible D gene (5 bases). There are 13 residues in the CDR3. The V gene lost 1 base and the J gene lost 10 bases, with 11 bases spanning the gap. The germline V gene encodes CDR1 LNHNV and CDR2 YYDKDF (reference sequence). The CDR3 bases are TGTGCCACCAGCAGAGGGGGCGTTCGACCCCAGCATTTT. It translates to CATSRGGVRPQHF.

The chain employs TRBV5-1 and TRBJ1-1; 10 bases map to TRBD1. The DNA end favors TRBJ2-2, so the J call may be wrong. The CDR3 consists of 13 residues. CDR1 and CDR2 (germline): SGHRS, YFSETQ. The CDR3 is CASRGQGKGELFF. CDR3 nucleotide sequence: TGCGCCAGCAGGGGACAGGGGAAGGGGGAGCTGTTTTTT.

The V gene is TRBV5-4, the J gene TRBJ2-3, with D possibly TRBD1 on 6 matching bases. The CDR3 sequence is 15 residues long. CDR1 is SGHNT, CDR2 YYREEE, per germline (reference sequence). V lost 2 bases and J 2 bases, leaving 12 bases between the germline ends. In DNA form, the CDR3 reads TGTGCCAGCAGCTTCCGGGACATAGACACAGATACGCAGTATTTT. As protein: CASSFRDIDTDTQYF.

The V and J genes are TRBV4-2 and TRBJ1-1; D is uncertain. Deletions cut 6 bases from V and 0 bases from J, with 14 bases between. CDR1 LGHNA and CDR2 YNFKEQ come from the germline V gene. The CDR3 covers 15 residues. CDR3 sequence reads: CASSLSGSMNTEAFF. Here the CDR3 DNA reads TGTGCCAGCAGTCTATCGGGTTCCATGAACACTGAAGCTTTCTTT.

V gene TRBV20-1 combines with J gene TRBJ2-1; 7 positions agree with TRBD2. Germline loops: CDR1 DFQATT, CDR2 SNEGSKA (reference sequence). CDR3 size: 12 residues. Losses at the gene ends were 5 bases for V and 7 bases for J; bases not matched to a gene: 5. The CDR3 loop reads CSAPVLANEQFF. For the CDR3, the DNA is TGCAGTGCTCCAGTACTAGCGAATGAGCAGTTCTTC.

This clonotype showed up many times. The chain recombines TRBV4-1 with TRBJ2-3; TRBD2 matches at 8 bases. The CDR3 has 16 residues. V lost 5 bases, J lost 2 bases, and 9 bases stayed unmatched. Per germline, CDR1 MGHRA and CDR2 YSYEKL. The CDR3 loop is CASSYFAGGLTDTQYF. In nucleotides, the CDR3 is TGCGCCAGCAGCTACTTTGCGGGGGGCCTCACAGATACGCAGTATTTT.

V and J are TRBV29-1 and TRBJ1-2; 7 positions match TRBD1. J gave up 6 bases and V 6 bases, and 7 bases lay outside the gene matches. The CDR3 covers 12 residues. Germline values: CDR1 SQVTM, CDR2 ANQGSEA. CDR3 amino acids: CSVGDRANGYTF. The DNA of the CDR3 is TGCAGCGTGGGGGACAGAGCAAATGGCTACACCTTC.

The CDR3 sequence is CASSLALADDGYTF. The CDR3 DNA follows: TGCGCCAGCAGCTTGGCCTTGGCTGACGATGGCTACACCTTC. This sequence joins TRBV5-1 and TRBJ1-2; D gene uncertain. The CDR3 contains 14 residues. Trimming removed 0 bases at V and 6 bases at J, with 12 bases between. Germline CDR1 is SGHRS and CDR2 is YFSETQ.

For this clonotype: A junction boundary mismatches the germline segment, possibly from a read error. The chain employs TRBV7-9 and TRBJ2-7; D is ambiguous. Germline values: CDR1 SEHNR, CDR2 FQNEAQ (reference sequence). This CDR3 contains 13 residues. CDR3 coding DNA: TGTGCCAGCAGCTTAGGGCCAACCTACGAGCAGCACTTC. This codes for CASSLGPTYEQHF.

This clonotype has ten or more counts. The genes are TRBV7-9 and TRBJ2-3; 11 bases are a match to TRBD1. Germline CDR1 and CDR2: SEHNR and FQNEAQ (reference sequence). V dropped 4 bases and J dropped 3; count of bases not matched to a gene: 3. This CDR3 is 15 amino acids long. CDR3 sequence: CASSSGQGATDTQYF. The CDR3 DNA is TGTGCCAGCAGCTCAGGACAGGGGGCGACAGATACGCAGTATTTT.

The chain uses TRBV20-1 and TRBJ1-2, with 9 bases that match TRBD1. There are 15 residues in the CDR3. The germline CDR1 and CDR2 sequences are DFQATT and SNEGSKA (reference sequence). The J segment lost 6 bases and the V segment lost 4 bases, leaving 12 bases of the junction unmatched. The CDR3 DNA follows: TGCAGTGCTAACGGACCGGGACAGGGACGTCATGGCTACACCTTC. Residues: CSANGPGQGRHGYTF.